This entry lists 20 T cell receptor beta chains sequenced from one sample in a study of cytomegalovirus exposure and HLA in healthy donors. TCRdb's copy holds only in-frame clones and misses some; the assay was immunoSEQ multiplex PCR. This sample yields about 49,000 clones, of which roughly 92% are seen a single time; 1.4% to 1.5% belongs to the top ten. The source material was PBMCs. Receptors originate from a man between 18 and 29 years old in good health and CMV-seronegative.

The V call is TRBV6-5, the J call TRBJ2-1; D is ambiguous. The CDR3 loop spans 11 amino acids. Per germline, CDR1 MNHEY and CDR2 SVGAGI. Between the trimmed V and J ends, which lost 3 bases and 6 bases, there was a span of 3 bases. The CDR3 region is CASSYSNEQFF. In DNA, the CDR3 is TGTGCCAGCAGTTATAGCAATGAGCAGTTCTTC.

The CDR3 nucleotides are TGTGCCAGCAGAGCAGCGGGGACCCAAGAGACCCAGTACTTC. This codes for CASRAAGTQETQYF. The chain couples TRBV6-1 to TRBJ2-5; TRBD2 matches 7 bases. This CDR3 comprises 14 residues. The J segment lost 1 base and the V segment lost 6 bases, leaving 5 bases of the junction unmatched. Germline V gene lookup returns CDR1 MNHNS and CDR2 SASEGT.

The chain has TRBV28 and TRBJ2-3; the D gene is possibly TRBD2 (6 bases). CDR1 and CDR2 (germline): MDHEN, SYDVKM. CDR3 size: 15 residues. Trimming shortened V by 5 bases and J by 2 bases, and 14 bases separated the two germline ends. This chain's CDR3 is CASSLRDWITDTQYF. DNA for the CDR3: TGTGCCAGCAGTCTCCGGGACTGGATCACAGATACGCAGTATTTT.

The chain uses TRBV6-1 and TRBJ2-7; D is undetermined. The CDR3 length is 14 residues. V lost 7 bases and J 0 bases, leaving 13 bases between the germline ends. Germline CDR1 MNHNS, CDR2 SASEGT. CDR3 in amino acids: CASTVTPLSYEQYF. Written as DNA, the CDR3 is TGTGCCAGCACGGTTACGCCTCTCTCCTACGAGCAGTACTTC.

The chain uses TRBV6-1 and TRBJ2-2; tentative D call: TRBD2 (6 bases). V lost 5 bases to trimming and J lost 3 bases, with 10 bases between them. The CDR3 has 14 amino acids. Germline V gene sequence: CDR1 MNHNS, CDR2 SASEGT. CDR3 sequence: CASSMGLHTGELFF. DNA for the CDR3: TGTGCCAGCAGTATGGGACTTCACACCGGGGAGCTGTTTTTT.

This clone is a singleton in its sample. This chain links TRBV19 with TRBJ2-2; 7 nucleotides align to TRBD1. CDR1 and CDR2 from the germline V gene are LNHDA and SQIVND (reference sequence). Trimming at V came to 1 base and at J to 3 bases, leaving 2 bases not matched to a gene. The CDR3 contains 15 residues. The CDR3 here is CASSIGDSHTGELFF. DNA for the CDR3: TGTGCCAGTAGTATAGGGGACAGTCACACCGGGGAGCTGTTTTTT.

The genes are TRBV7-9 and TRBJ2-1; a weak D match, TRBD1 (5 bases). Germline CDR1 SEHNR, CDR2 FQNEAQ (reference sequence). V gave up 8 bases and J gave up 4 bases, with 18 bases separating them. The CDR3 consists of 15 residues. The CDR3 DNA reads as TGTGCCAGCGACCAGGGTTCATCGGGTTACAATGAGCAGTTCTTC. This gives the protein CASDQGSSGYNEQFF.

CDR3 protein: CASSLTSGYNEQFF. CDR3 in DNA: TGTGCCAGCAGCTTAACTAGCGGGTACAATGAGCAGTTCTTC. The rearrangement joins TRBV7-2 to TRBJ2-1, with 9 positions matching TRBD2. V lost 2 bases and J lost 4; bases outside the gene matches: 0. The V gene's germline CDR1 is SGHTA and CDR2 FQGNSA. CDR3 length: 14 amino acids.

The chain links TRBV9 to TRBJ2-5; 7 positions match TRBD1. The CDR3 length is 14 residues. Losses at the gene ends were 3 bases for V and 1 base for J; bases not matched to a gene: 3. Germline values: CDR1 SGDLS, CDR2 YYNGEE. CDR3 bases: TGTGCCAGCAGCGCACAGGGGCGCCAAGAGACCCAGTACTTC. Protein sequence: CASSAQGRQETQYF.

V usage is TRBV28 and J usage is TRBJ1-2; D might be TRBD1 (5 bases). Germline-derived CDR1 and CDR2 are MDHEN and SYDVKM. The length of the CDR3 is 14 residues. V dropped 6 bases and J dropped 4 bases, with 15 bases sitting between them. The CDR3 region is CASRGGEGTYGYTF. The CDR3 DNA reads TGTGCCAGCAGGGGAGGTGAGGGGACCTATGGCTACACCTTC.

CDR3 sequence (DNA): TGTGCCTGGGGGACGACAGGGACCTACGAGCAGTACTTC. Translated: CAWGTTGTYEQYF. V and J are TRBV30 and TRBJ2-7; 7 bases match TRBD1. This CDR3 contains 13 residues. V gave up 5 bases and J gave up 2 bases; unmatched junction bases: 6. Germline V gives CDR1 GTSNPN, CDR2 SVGIG (reference sequence). Full variable domain (rest looked up from reference TRBV30 and TRBJ2-7): SQTIHQWPATLVQPVGSPLSLECTVEGTSNPNLYWYRQAAGRGLQLLFYSVGIGQISSEVPQNLSASRPQDRQFILSSKKLLLSDSGFYLCAWGTTGTYEQYFGPGTRLTVT.

The chain recombines TRBV9 with TRBJ2-3, with a weak D call TRBD2 (6 bases). The germline V gene has CDR1 SGDLS and CDR2 YYNGEE. V was cut by 3 bases and J by 5 bases, with 22 bases left in between. CDR3 length: 17 amino acids. CDR3 amino acids: CASSDRGTGAGLDTQYF. The CDR3, as DNA: TGTGCCAGCAGCGACCGCGGGACCGGGGCCGGGCTAGATACGCAGTATTTT.

The gene calls are TRBV28 and TRBJ2-2; 7 nucleotides match TRBD2. Unmatched junction bases numbered 7, after V lost 3 bases and J lost 0 bases. The CDR3 contains 17 residues. The germline CDR1 and CDR2 sequences are MDHEN and SYDVKM. CDR3 in DNA: TGTGCCAGCAGTTTCCCCGGACTAGACGCGAACACCGGGGAGCTGTTTTTT. Protein product: CASSFPGLDANTGELFF.

The J gene is TRBJ2-2, the V gene TRBV27; TRBD2 matches at 10 bases. The germline V gene encodes CDR1 MNHEY and CDR2 SMNVEV (reference sequence). V dropped 1 base and J dropped 1; count of bases not matched to a gene: 9. The CDR3 runs to 19 residues. Here the CDR3 DNA reads TGTGCCAGCAGTTTATTGTGGCTAGCGGGAGAAGGGAACACCGGGGAGCTGTTTTTT. As protein: CASSLLWLAGEGNTGELFF.

The V and J genes are TRBV4-3 and TRBJ2-7, with D perhaps matching TRBD2 (7 bases). Trimming removed 4 bases from V and 0 bases from J, with 19 bases in between. Germline CDR1 is LGHNA and CDR2 is YSLEER. The CDR3 covers 17 residues. Written as DNA, the CDR3 is TGCGCCAGCAGCCCGCACTCTCTAGCGGACAGCTCCTACGAGCAGTACTTC. Amino acid sequence: CASSPHSLADSSYEQYF.

The genes are TRBV28 and TRBJ2-5; 7 positions agree with TRBD1. Germline V CDR1 and CDR2: MDHEN, SYDVKM. The CDR3 sequence is 16 residues long. V gave up 6 bases and J gave up 3 bases; unmatched junction bases: 13. The CDR3 DNA follows: TGTGCCAGCAGCGACCCTTCTTGGGACAGCGAAGAGACCCAGTACTTC. This sequence encodes CASSDPSWDSEETQYF.

This rearrangement joins TRBV19 to TRBJ1-5; TRBD1 matches 12 bases. The CDR3 sequence is 17 residues long. V shed 5 bases and J 4 bases; nucleotides not matched to a gene: 9. CDR1 and CDR2 (germline): LNHDA, SQIVND (reference sequence). The CDR3 loop is CASSFRPGQGANQPQHF. The CDR3 DNA reads TGTGCCAGTAGTTTTAGACCGGGACAGGGGGCTAATCAGCCCCAGCATTTT.

The chain combines TRBV19 with TRBJ2-7; the D gene is possibly TRBD1 (6 bases). V was trimmed by 2 bases and J by 3 bases, leaving 11 bases between them. The CDR3 runs to 14 residues. Germline V gene data show CDR1 as LNHDA and CDR2 as SQIVND (reference sequence). The CDR3 reads CASSINRASYEQYF. CDR3 DNA sequence: TGTGCCAGTAGTATAAACAGGGCTAGCTACGAGCAGTACTTC.

V is TRBV9 and J is TRBJ2-7; D unclear. CDR3 length: 15 amino acids. Between the trimmed V and J ends, which lost 0 bases and 7 bases, there was a span of 17 bases. Per germline, CDR1 SGDLS and CDR2 YYNGEE. The CDR3 sequence: CASSVGDGYVIEQYF. CDR3 sequence (DNA): TGTGCCAGCAGCGTAGGTGACGGGTACGTGATAGAGCAGTACTTC.

The chain links TRBV5-1 to TRBJ2-5; tentatively, D is TRBD2 (6 bases). V dropped 4 bases and J dropped 11 bases, with 15 bases sitting between them. The germline V gene encodes CDR1 SGHRS and CDR2 YFSETQ. The CDR3 spans 12 residues. CDR3 nucleotide sequence: TGCGCCAGCAGCGGCGGGACGCTTTATCAGTACTTC. It encodes CASSGGTLYQYF. Together with reference TRBV5-1 and TRBJ2-5, the CDR3 gives the full variable domain: KAGVTQTPRYLIKTRGQQVTLSCSPISGHRSVSWYQQTPGQGLQFLFEYFSETQRNKGNFPGRFSGRQFSNSRSEMNVSTLELGDSALYLCASSGGTLYQYFGPGTRLLVL.